One T cell receptor beta chain is described in this entry. The antigen it recognizes is unknown. The input lacks base qualities; no much larger clone sits a single base away. Library prep was done by the immunoSEQ multiplex PCR assay. Sequencing was run at survey resolution with two replicates of 200 ng each, for a total of roughly 400 ng of DNA per sample. Rearranged TCRB sequences in genomic DNA were detected with the hsTCRB kit using multiplex PCR primers targeting V and J genes. The first PCR used the QIAGEN Multiplex PCR Kit for about 31 cycles to amplify the CDR3 region. A second PCR of roughly 8 cycles attached sample barcodes and Illumina adapters to each replicate. A QuantStudio 6 together with the KAPA library quantification kit was used to quantify the pooled libraries. Roughly 15 pM of pooled libraries were sequenced on an Illumina MiSeq with 156-cycle single-end reads and a 15-cycle index read. As for how the authors treated the data: Of fewer than 200,000 unique clonotypes, more than 1.5% were flagged by VDJdb annotation as previously reported viral-epitope-specific. The immunoSEQ Data Assistant and immunoSEQ Analyzer turned the raw reads into TCRB repertoires that were normalized and annotated. BioAnalyzer and version 0.6.5 of the immunarch R package were the tools used for clonotype analysis. Richness was estimated after downsampling every repertoire to the clone count of the smallest repertoire. Fisher's exact tests classified clonotypes as expanded, contracted or novel, with novel meaning zero frequency before treatment. Significantly changed CDR3 beta sequences were clustered with GLIPH2 at simulation_depth=1000 and kmer_min_depth=3, and CDR3s shorter than five residues were left out. TCRdb holds this immuneACCESS table with in-frame rearrangements only. Some clones are missing; in checked studies, unresolved V genes explain under half, and the rest has no known cause. That table is the source of V, J and clone size, and D and trimming were worked out from the DNA. The sample table contains approximately 10,000 clones; only one count was recorded for 83% of them. The ten largest make up approximately 4% of the sample.

The CDR3 has 14 amino acids, counting the end cysteine and phenylalanine. Just CDR3 DNA is preserved here, 42 bases in frame from base 1. Based on the germline V gene, the CDR1 and CDR2 sequences are MGHRA and YSYEKL. A distance of 7 bases separates the germline ends of V and J, which lose 0 bases and 4 bases respectively. Bulk bone marrow was analyzed, and T-cell subsets were not sorted. Bone marrow from more than ten myelodysplastic syndrome patients, collected before and after hypomethylating agent therapy, underwent immunosequencing of the TCR beta CDR3 regions. To track the repertoire longitudinally, every patient provided one baseline bone marrow along with two to three bone marrows taken at different post-treatment timepoints. Genomic DNA was extracted from whole bone marrow, and quality was checked by TapeStation, NanoDrop OneC and PicoGreen assays. The sample comes from a study of hypomethylating agent response in myelodysplastic syndrome (dated by TCRdb to about 2021). The study in broad terms: The hypomethylating agents azacitidine (about 70% of the 11) or decitabine (3 of 11) were used to treat the patients. The cohort included several male and a couple of female myelodysplastic syndrome patients. Patients had a mean age of 72.2 +/- 6.3 years, and a diploid cytogenetic profile was the most common. The mutation found most frequently was TET2, which appeared in about 45% of the 11 patients. Complete response or hematologic improvement was achieved by six patients, and about five patients were classified as non-responders. Complete response or hematologic improvement counted as response, and patients meeting neither criterion were classed as non-responders.

Here is what the overall study found, with its caveats: The healthy control donors were not matched in age to the MDS patients, and this mismatch could have affected the comparison between MDS and healthy donors. Whether the shared GLIPH2 clusters possibly recognize novel MDS antigens was not confirmed and still needs to be tested experimentally. After hypomethylating agent treatment, no significant change in richness, rarefaction diversity or clonality was seen, either across all patients or within response groups. The cohort was small, with only 10 to 12 patients analyzed. Novel clonotypes appeared more often in responders, whereas non-responders had more contracted clonotypes after treatment.

The V and J genes are TRBV4-1 and TRBJ1-3; the D gene assignment is ambiguous. The sample was bone marrow, taken before or after starting hypomethylating agent treatment for myelodysplastic syndrome (not recorded which). The receptor's source is a human donor with myelodysplastic syndrome. CDR3 loop: CASSQDRKGNTIYF. The sequenced DNA is TGCGCCAGCAGCCAAGATCGAAAAGGAAACACCATATATTTT.